This is a list of T cell receptor beta chains from one sample in a study of blood T cell repertoires in COVID-19. Assay used: immunoSEQ multiplex PCR; TCRdb lists only in-frame clones, some missing. The top ten clones hold 6.9% of a sample with some 73,000 clones, 75% to 95% of them seen once. Sequences were obtained from peripheral blood. The receptors here all came from a human donor in a cohort sampled during active COVID-19. The CDR3 runs from the conserved cysteine through the conserved F or W. Fields, in order: V gene, J gene, clone size, D gene, CDR3 protein, CDR3 DNA. A D gene is named only where the DNA matches it firmly. Some rows mark clone size as missing; the rest say once, few, many or name a class of expanded clone.

TRBV10-2	TRBJ1-5	-	TRBD1	CASRLGQGSNQPQHF	TGTGCCAGCAGGTTAGGACAGGGAAGCAATCAGCCCCAGCATTTT
TRBV2	TRBJ1-1	-	-	CATRQGLIAEAFF	TGTGCCACCAGGCAGGGCCTAATTGCTGAAGCTTTCTTT
TRBV7-9	TRBJ1-1	-	-	CASSSRPGTFMNTEAFF	TGTGCCAGCAGCTCTCGTCCCGGGACATTCATGAACACTGAAGCTTTCTTT
TRBV6-5	TRBJ2-5	few	-	CASSYTGHLSKETQYF	TGTGCCAGCAGTTACACAGGGCATCTGAGTAAGGAGACCCAGTACTTC
TRBV5-1	TRBJ1-4	-	TRBD1	CASSISGTGSINEKLFF	TGCGCCAGCAGCATCTCCGGGACAGGGAGTATTAATGAAAAACTGTTTTTT
TRBV11-2	TRBJ1-2	-	TRBD1	CASRKTGANGYTF	TGTGCCAGCAGGAAGACAGGGGCTAATGGCTACACCTTC
TRBV2	TRBJ1-6	-	-	CASSDGFVRNSPLHF	TGTGCCAGCAGTGATGGTTTCGTTAGAAATTCACCCCTCCACTTT
TRBV9	TRBJ1-3	once	-	CASSVGGGVNTIYF	TGTGCCAGCAGCGTAGGCGGGGGGGTTAACACCATATATTTT
TRBV29-1	TRBJ1-2	-	TRBD1	CSATEGAQGYTF	TGCAGCGCGACCGAGGGGGCCCAAGGCTACACCTTC
TRBV28	TRBJ1-5	-	-	CASSGRGREPQHF	TGTGCCAGCAGTGGCAGGGGTCGGGAGCCCCAGCATTTT
TRBV13	TRBJ2-3	-	TRBD2	CASSLAGRPGGTDTQYF	TGTGCCAGCAGCTTAGCCGGCAGGCCGGGGGGAACAGATACGCAGTATTTT
TRBV7-2	TRBJ1-1	-	TRBD1	CASSFRQGGTEAFF	TGTGCCAGCAGCTTCAGACAGGGTGGAACTGAAGCTTTCTTT
TRBV5-1	TRBJ1-4	-	-	CASSLVRGNEKLFF	TGCGCCAGCAGCTTGGTCAGGGGTAATGAAAAACTGTTTTTT
TRBV29-1	TRBJ1-1	-	-	CSVEDTGRGFEAFF	TGCAGCGTTGAAGATACAGGGAGAGGTTTTGAAGCTTTCTTT
TRBV29-1	TRBJ1-1	-	TRBD1	CSVAQGAATEAFF	TGCAGCGTCGCACAGGGGGCCGCAACTGAAGCTTTCTTT
TRBV15	TRBJ2-3	-	TRBD2	CATSRVSGGGTDTQYF	TGTGCCACCAGCAGAGTGTCCGGGGGGGGAACAGATACGCAGTATTTT
TRBV11-3	TRBJ2-1	once	TRBD2	CASSFTSGGINEQFF	TGTGCCAGCAGCTTCACTAGCGGGGGCATCAATGAGCAGTTCTTC
TRBV5-1	TRBJ1-3	-	-	CASSLGSGGNGNTIYF	TGCGCCAGCAGCTTGGGCTCGGGGGGTAATGGAAACACCATATATTTT
TRBV2	TRBJ1-2	-	-	CASSEGQGFTGYTF	TGTGCCAGCAGTGAGGGGCAGGGCTTTACCGGCTACACCTTC
TRBV11-2	TRBJ2-2	-	TRBD2	CASSPQSGLAGNTGELFF	TGTGCCAGCAGCCCTCAGAGTGGACTAGCCGGGAACACCGGGGAGCTGTTTTTT
TRBV7-9	TRBJ2-2	-	-	CASRVAGTGNTGELFF	TGTGCCAGCAGAGTGGCCGGGACTGGGAACACCGGGGAGCTGTTTTTT
TRBV19	TRBJ2-3	-	TRBD2	CASTGGGIRTDTQYF	TGTGCCAGTACGGGGGGAGGGATTCGAACAGATACGCAGTATTTT
TRBV10-1	TRBJ2-1	-	TRBD1	CASSESNRGQFNEQFF	TGCGCCAGCAGTGAATCTAACAGGGGGCAATTCAATGAGCAGTTCTTC
TRBV15	TRBJ1-6	-	-	CAASRSRGGGTRNSPLHF	TGTGCCGCCAGCAGATCAAGGGGGGGCGGTACTCGTAATTCACCCCTCCACTTT
TRBV3-1/TRBV3-2	TRBJ1-3	-	-	CASSQALGSGNTIYF	TGTGCCAGCAGCCAAGCACTCGGCTCTGGAAACACCATATATTTT
TRBV3-1/TRBV3-2	TRBJ1-2	-	TRBD1	CASSQGIPTGAYGYTF	TGTGCCAGCAGCCAAGGCATTCCGACAGGGGCCTATGGCTACACCTTC
TRBV5-6	TRBJ2-3	-	-	CASTSNTGLLTDTQYF	TGTGCCAGCACCTCGAACACAGGGCTATTAACAGATACGCAGTATTTT
TRBV6-2/TRBV6-3	TRBJ2-5	-	TRBD2	CASSSGTSAMWTQYF	TGTGCCAGCAGTTCCGGGACTAGCGCCATGTGGACCCAGTACTTC
TRBV5-1	TRBJ2-1	-	TRBD2	CASSFVLAGGPSSRVQFF	TGCGCCAGCAGCTTCGTTCTAGCGGGGGGACCCTCTAGCCGGGTGCAGTTCTTC
TRBV10-1	TRBJ2-1	-	TRBD2	CASSLLAGDYNEQFF	TGCGCCAGCAGTCTACTAGCGGGGGATTACAATGAGCAGTTCTTC
TRBV4-2	TRBJ1-5	-	-	CASSQERGGNQPQHF	TGTGCCAGCAGCCAAGAGCGGGGGGGCAATCAGCCCCAGCATTTT
TRBV5-1	TRBJ1-6	few	TRBD1	CASSPYQGAVGDNSPLHF	TGCGCCAGCAGCCCATATCAGGGGGCCGTGGGTGATAATTCACCCCTCCACTTT
TRBV5-6	TRBJ1-2	-	TRBD1	CASSTGTGENYGYTF	TGTGCCAGCAGCACCGGGACAGGGGAAAACTATGGCTACACCTTC
TRBV18	TRBJ2-1	once	-	CASSLRDSYNEQFF	TGTGCCAGCTCACTCCGGGACTCATACAATGAGCAGTTCTTC
TRBV7-2	TRBJ2-2	-	TRBD2	CASSLRGGGTGELFF	TGTGCCAGCAGCTTACGGGGCGGGGGCACCGGGGAGCTGTTTTTT
TRBV28	TRBJ2-6	once	TRBD2	CASSPLLAGLSGANVLTF	TGTGCCAGCAGTCCCCTACTAGCGGGGCTCTCTGGGGCCAACGTCCTGACTTTC
TRBV5-1	TRBJ2-7	-	TRBD1	CASRSDRASYEQYF	TGCGCCAGCAGATCAGACAGGGCCTCCTACGAGCAGTACTTC
TRBV24-1	TRBJ2-1	-	-	CATSDDRGGDEQFF	TGTGCCACCAGTGATGATCGAGGGGGGGATGAGCAGTTCTTC
TRBV30	TRBJ1-1	-	-	CAWSMRENTEAFF	TGTGCCTGGAGTATGAGGGAGAACACTGAAGCTTTCTTT
TRBV5-1	TRBJ2-3	-	-	CASSLGGHTDTQYF	TGCGCCAGCAGCTTGGGAGGTCACACAGATACGCAGTATTTT
TRBV14	TRBJ1-2	-	-	CASSPAGVHFYGYTF	TGTGCCAGCAGCCCGGCCGGGGTCCACTTCTATGGCTACACCTTC
TRBV7-2	TRBJ2-7	-	-	CASSLVDKSSYEQYF	TGTGCCAGCAGCTTAGTCGACAAGAGCTCCTACGAGCAGTACTTC
TRBV11-2	TRBJ2-2	-	-	CASSLVFRELFF	TGTGCCAGCAGCTTAGTCTTCCGGGAGCTGTTTTTT
TRBV5-6	TRBJ1-1	-	-	CASSREGGARTEAFF	TGTGCCAGCAGCCGTGAGGGGGGGGCTCGTACTGAAGCTTTCTTT
TRBV27	TRBJ2-3	-	-	CASSLAGLGTDTQYF	TGTGCCAGCAGTTTAGCGGGGCTCGGCACAGATACGCAGTATTTT
TRBV27	TRBJ1-4	-	-	CASSSPEGKEEKLFF	TGTGCCAGCAGTTCCCCCGAGGGAAAGGAGGAAAAACTGTTTTTT
TRBV5-1	TRBJ1-1	-	-	CASSRGGFGFERPVNTEAFF	TGCGCCAGCAGCCGGGGGGGTTTTGGGTTCGAGAGGCCCGTTAACACTGAAGCTTTCTTT
TRBV7-6	TRBJ2-3	-	TRBD1	CASSLYRDRLDTQYF	TGTGCCAGCAGCCTTTACCGGGACAGGCTAGATACGCAGTATTTT
TRBV18	TRBJ2-5	-	-	CASSPDIGETQYF	TGTGCCAGCTCACCCGACATTGGGGAGACCCAGTACTTC
TRBV2	TRBJ2-5	-	TRBD2	CASNAGLAGGQETQYF	TGTGCCAGCAATGCTGGCCTAGCGGGGGGGCAAGAGACCCAGTACTTC
TRBV5-1	TRBJ1-4	few	TRBD1	CASSFQGAGEKLFF	TGCGCCAGCAGCTTCCAGGGGGCCGGTGAAAAACTGTTTTTT